This T cell receptor (beta chain) was retrieved from a study of HIV-infected patients and healthy controls (dated by TCRdb to the mid-2010s). At the level of the whole study: The question the study tested was whether immune perturbation and reconstitution could be captured by deep TCR repertoire sequencing of small blood samples from HIV patients.

Overall results and qualifications from the work: In the study, no determination of donor HLA types was made. Eight alpha and eight beta V genes showed significantly different mean usage between HIV-infected patients and controls. The observed differences in diversity could not be explained by the slight differences in age and sex profiles between the study cohorts. Compared with untreated HIV+ repertoires, healthy control repertoires had roughly threefold more distinct CDR3s and a higher Shannon diversity. Alpha-beta chain pairing was not determined in the samples. By Jaccard index and by the count of highly shared sequences, healthy controls shared more CDR3s between individuals than HIV+ patients did. Unequal numbers of distinct sequences between patients and controls complicated comparisons, and size-matching overweighted rare events from HIV-infected data. HIV-infected repertoires had significantly higher mean Gini indices than controls, possibly reflecting oligoclonality. During therapy, HIV-associated CDR3s significantly decreased in frequency, while CMV-associated CDR3s did not change significantly, though most became more frequent. Only sixteen HIV-infected individuals were processed, which the authors considered a major limit on how widely the findings apply. In size-matched repertoire data, the apparent post-therapy recovery of the Gini index in HIV-infected patients was not replicated. Using whole blood restricted sequencing depth and prevented separating the dynamics of distinct T-cell subpopulations. Alpha-chain CDR3s from MAIT cells occurred at high frequency in healthy controls but were severely depleted in HIV+ repertoires.

A note on this clonotype: It has no known antigen specificity. Per-nucleotide qualities are absent, and no much larger clonotype sits a single base away.

Whole blood was used without cell fractionation, so all unsorted peripheral T cells were reflected in the repertoire. As controls, ten healthy donors without infection were sampled, and about 40% of the ten donors were sampled a second time around 14 weeks later. For RNA extraction, an approximately 2.6 ml sample of peripheral blood was drawn into Tempus tubes. Residual genomic DNA was removed with the TURBO-DNase kit and globin mRNA was depleted with GLOBINclear. V gives up 4 bases and J gives up 6 bases, and the segment between their germline ends measures 18 bases. CDR1 and CDR2, looked up from the germline V gene, are MNHNS and SASEGT. From the cysteine through the phenylalanine, the CDR3 covers 15 amino acids. Only the CDR3 portion is preserved as DNA: 45 bases, with reading frame beginning at the first base. SuperScript III was used to reverse transcribe 500 ng RNA with primers targeting the alpha and beta constant regions. Alpha and beta chain libraries were generated separately via chain-specific third strand synthesis with multiplexing indices. To avoid primer bias, the protocol used one single primer pair to amplify every rearrangement within a chain, and the protocol also attached molecular barcodes to each cDNA molecule. The SP2 sequencing primer site and a random hexamer were carried on a 5' RACE adapter, to which purified cDNA was joined by T4 RNA Ligase 1. The authors primed second strand synthesis from the SP2 site with Phusion polymerase and used slow temperature ramps to favor optimal annealing. Joined together, two random hexamer sequences that had both been added before amplification formed the 12-nucleotide barcode of each molecule. A brief initial PCR introduced P5 and P7 adapter elements together with a second index, and a roughly 25-cycle amplification PCR using P5s and P7 primers was subsequently performed. The libraries went through approximately 27 PCR cycles in total, were quantified on a Qubit, were sized on a Bioanalyzer, and were diluted to roughly 4 nM. Sequencing of the normalized libraries was done on an Illumina MiSeq using 2 x 250 paired-end kits. Into approximately 10 ul Tris-Cl, the reverse transcription reactions were eluted following cleanup on MinElute columns. Adapter ligations were incubated for roughly 25 hours at 16 degrees C and subsequently purified with AMPure XP beads at a 1:1 ratio. As for how the authors treated the data: A modified Decombinator processed the demultiplexed FASTQ files and output V, J, insert and barcode information. Sequences that shared a barcode but differed from the dominant sequence were discarded as errors, and original cDNA molecules were estimated by counting barcodes clustered at Levenshtein distance 3. For downstream analyses, the R packages ineq, vegan, igraph and RCytoscape were used, along with IMGT nomenclature and CDR3 definitions. The authors computed V gene usage over distinct sequences and counted each TCR a single time to avoid skew from clonal expansion. Unique CDR3 amino acid sequences within a donor were connected in similarity networks whenever two sequences differed by a single Levenshtein edit. Published HIV-specific CDR3s (approximately 100 alpha, 600 to 800 beta) and CMV-specific CDR3s (under 14 alpha, a few hundred beta) were assembled and queried against the repertoires. Random subsampling to size-matched repertoires demonstrated that the decreased diversity in patients did not result from their lower sequence numbers. TCRdb applied fastp at Q25 and MiXCR to the public reads, then kept only in-frame beta chains. Rows are unified per CDR3 protein, each entry keeping the most common DNA and genes. Here the V and J calls rest on TCRdb's processing, not on the authors' analysis. Present in this sample are roughly 22,000 distinct CDR3 sequences, about 8.7% of which were seen just once. 3% to 4.5% of the sample rests with the top ten.

Sample: blood. This sequence was found in an adult in good health. The rearrangement joined TRBV6-1 to TRBJ1-2; TRBD1 is a possible D gene, resting on 6 matching bases. CDR3 protein: CASSVPTTGTHGYTF. The bases are TGTGCCAGCAGTGTACCAACGACAGGTACTCATGGCTACACCTTC.